This T cell receptor (beta chain) stems from a study of monozygotic twins with inflammatory bowel disease. Findings of the study overall: For IBD patients, clonotypes shared with others were fewer than for healthy twins, especially with disease activity.

T cells were not sorted, and total RNA was isolated straight from whole blood. There were eight separate reactions per sample in which cDNA was made. With the 5' RACE reads reprocessed, TCRdb shows one record per CDR3 protein and no DNA. In total, the table holds a few hundred thousand distinct CDR3 sequences. CDR3 length equals 14 residues. CDR1 is SGHAT and CDR2 is FQNNGV in the germline V gene. About this clonotype itself: Its antigen is currently unknown.

This TCR was recovered from a human donor with ulcerative colitis or Crohn's disease, or a healthy co-twin of an affected twin (not recorded which). The sequenced sample consisted of blood. V gene TRBV11-2 combines with J gene TRBJ1-2; TCRdb's D call of TRBD1 is untestable without DNA. CDR3 loop: CAGSPFLGGNGYTF.